These T cell receptor beta chains were read from a single sample in a study of blood T cell repertoires in COVID-19. Clones were sequenced by immunoSEQ multiplex PCR, and TCRdb holds only the in-frame ones, with some missing. This sample has about 200,000 clones; 70% to 90% occur once, and the top ten carry 0.95%. The sequencing sample was made of peripheral blood. Receptors were obtained from a man aged 55 to 70 with COVID-19, enrolled during active disease. Both conserved end residues are part of each CDR3. The order of the fields is J gene, clone size, D gene, V gene, CDR3 protein, CDR3 DNA. The D gene is left open where the match is weak. Clone size, where shown, is once, few, many, or a class for clones that have expanded.

TRBJ1-4 . TRBD1 TRBV9 CASSMGTGGREKLFF TGTGCCAGCAGTATGGGGACAGGGGGAAGGGAAAAACTGTTTTTT
TRBJ2-1 few TRBD2 TRBV12-5 CASGLGSGRGGNEQFF TGTGCTAGTGGTTTGGGTAGCGGGAGGGGGGGCAATGAGCAGTTCTTC
TRBJ1-4 . . TRBV7-9 CASSLADPGGREKLFF TGTGCCAGCAGCTTAGCTGACCCCGGGGGACGTGAAAAACTGTTTTTT
TRBJ1-1 . . TRBV5-8 CASSLVRVIMNTEAFF TGTGCCAGCAGCTTGGTCAGGGTGATCATGAACACTGAAGCTTTCTTT
TRBJ2-3 once TRBD1 TRBV2 CASRMDRYSTDTQYF TGTGCCAGCAGAATGGACAGGTATAGCACAGATACGCAGTATTTT
TRBJ1-2 once TRBD1 TRBV6-5 CASSYDRVEGYTF TGTGCCAGCAGTTACGACAGGGTGGAAGGCTACACCTTC
TRBJ1-3 . TRBD1 TRBV3-1/TRBV3-2 CASSLGTDRNTIYF TGTGCCAGCAGCCTCGGGACAGACCGAAACACCATATATTTT
TRBJ2-1 . . TRBV11-2 CASSLSGNEQFF TGTGCCAGCAGCTTAAGCGGGAATGAGCAGTTCTTC
TRBJ2-5 . . TRBV2 CASSEFRDQETQYF TGTGCCAGCAGTGAATTCCGGGACCAAGAGACCCAGTACTTC
TRBJ1-1 . . TRBV18 CASSPKSNTEAFF TGTGCCAGCTCCCCTAAATCGAACACTGAAGCTTTCTTT